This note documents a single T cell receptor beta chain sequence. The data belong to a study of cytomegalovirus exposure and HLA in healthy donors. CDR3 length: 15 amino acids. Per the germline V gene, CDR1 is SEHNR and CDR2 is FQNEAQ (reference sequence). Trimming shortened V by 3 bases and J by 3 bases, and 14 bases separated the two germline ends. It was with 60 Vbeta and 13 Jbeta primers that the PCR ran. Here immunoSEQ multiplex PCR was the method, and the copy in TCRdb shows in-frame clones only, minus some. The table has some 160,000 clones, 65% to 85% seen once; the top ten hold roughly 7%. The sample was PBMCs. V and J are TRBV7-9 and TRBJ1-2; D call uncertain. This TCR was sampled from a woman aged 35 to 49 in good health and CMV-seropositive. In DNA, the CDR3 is TGTGCCAGCAGCTTCGAACGCCCGCGGCACTATGGCTACACCTTC. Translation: CASSFERPRHYGYTF.